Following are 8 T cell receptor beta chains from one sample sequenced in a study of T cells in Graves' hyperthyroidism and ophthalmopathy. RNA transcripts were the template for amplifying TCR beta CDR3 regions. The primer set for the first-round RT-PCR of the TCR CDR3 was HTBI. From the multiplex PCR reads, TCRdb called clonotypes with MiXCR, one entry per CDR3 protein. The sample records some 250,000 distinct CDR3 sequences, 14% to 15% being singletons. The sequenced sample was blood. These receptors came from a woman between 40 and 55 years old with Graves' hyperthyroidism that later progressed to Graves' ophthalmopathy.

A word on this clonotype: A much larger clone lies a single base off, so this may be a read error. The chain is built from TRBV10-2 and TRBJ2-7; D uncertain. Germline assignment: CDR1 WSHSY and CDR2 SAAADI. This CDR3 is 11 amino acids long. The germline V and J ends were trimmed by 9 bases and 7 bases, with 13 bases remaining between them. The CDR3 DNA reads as TGCGCCAGTTGTCCCCATAGGGAGCAGTACTTC. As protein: CASCPHREQYF.

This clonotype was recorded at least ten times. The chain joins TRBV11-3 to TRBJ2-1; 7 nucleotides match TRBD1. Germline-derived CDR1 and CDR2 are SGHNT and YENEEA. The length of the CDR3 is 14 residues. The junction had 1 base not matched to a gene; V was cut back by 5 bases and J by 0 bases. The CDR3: CASSRQGSYNEQFF. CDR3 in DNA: TGTGCCAGCAGCCGACAGGGCTCCTACAATGAGCAGTTCTTC. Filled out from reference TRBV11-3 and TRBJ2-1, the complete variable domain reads EAGVVQSPRYKIIEKKQPVAFWCNPISGHNTLYWYLQNLGQGPELLIRYENEEAVDDSQLPKDRFSAERLKGVDSTLKIQPAELGDSAVYLCASSRQGSYNEQFFGPGTRLTVL.

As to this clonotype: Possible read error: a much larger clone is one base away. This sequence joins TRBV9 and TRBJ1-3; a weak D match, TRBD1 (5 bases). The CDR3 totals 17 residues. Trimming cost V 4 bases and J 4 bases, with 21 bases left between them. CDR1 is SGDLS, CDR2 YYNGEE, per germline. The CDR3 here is CASSSDGGRSSGNTIYF. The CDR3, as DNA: TGTGCCAGCAGCTCCGATGGGGGAAGGTCCTCGGGAAACACCATATATTTT.

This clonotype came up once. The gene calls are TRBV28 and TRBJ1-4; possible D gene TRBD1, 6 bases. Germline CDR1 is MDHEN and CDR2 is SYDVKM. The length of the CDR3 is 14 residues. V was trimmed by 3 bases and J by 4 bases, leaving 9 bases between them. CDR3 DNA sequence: TGTGCCAGCAGTTTCCTGGACAGTAATGAAAAACTGTTTTTT. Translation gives CASSFLDSNEKLFF. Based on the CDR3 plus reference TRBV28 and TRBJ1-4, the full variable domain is DVKVTQSSRYLVKRTGEKVFLECVQDMDHENMFWYRQDPGLGLRLIYFSYDVKMKEKGDIPEGYSVSREKKERFSLILESASTNQTSMYLCASSFLDSNEKLFFGSGTQLSVL.

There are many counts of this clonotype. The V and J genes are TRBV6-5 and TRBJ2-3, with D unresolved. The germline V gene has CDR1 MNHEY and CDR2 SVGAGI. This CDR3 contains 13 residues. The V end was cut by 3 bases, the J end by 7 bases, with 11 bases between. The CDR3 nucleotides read TGTGCCAGCAGTTATGCTGGGTCGAATACGCAGTATTTT. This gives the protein CASSYAGSNTQYF.

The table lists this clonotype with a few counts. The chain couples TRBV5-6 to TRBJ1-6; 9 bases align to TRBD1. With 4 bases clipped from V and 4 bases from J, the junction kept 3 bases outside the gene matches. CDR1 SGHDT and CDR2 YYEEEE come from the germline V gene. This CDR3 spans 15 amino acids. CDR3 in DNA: TGTGCCAGCAGCGGGGGACAGGGATATAATTCACCCCTCCACTTT. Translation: CASSGGQGYNSPLHF.

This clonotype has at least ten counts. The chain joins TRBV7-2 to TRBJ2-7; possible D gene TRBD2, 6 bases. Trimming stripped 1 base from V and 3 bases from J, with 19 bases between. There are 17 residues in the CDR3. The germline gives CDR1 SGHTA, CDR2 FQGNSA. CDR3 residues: CASSLGWSGLTFYEQYF. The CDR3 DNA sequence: TGTGCCAGCAGCTTAGGCTGGAGTGGACTAACCTTCTACGAGCAGTACTTC.

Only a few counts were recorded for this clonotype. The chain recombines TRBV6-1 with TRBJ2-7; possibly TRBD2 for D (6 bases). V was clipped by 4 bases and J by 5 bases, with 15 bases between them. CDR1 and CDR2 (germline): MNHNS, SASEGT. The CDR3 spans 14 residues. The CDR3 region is CASSVSRGINEQYF. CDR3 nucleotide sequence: TGTGCCAGCAGTGTTTCACGGGGGATAAACGAGCAGTACTTC.